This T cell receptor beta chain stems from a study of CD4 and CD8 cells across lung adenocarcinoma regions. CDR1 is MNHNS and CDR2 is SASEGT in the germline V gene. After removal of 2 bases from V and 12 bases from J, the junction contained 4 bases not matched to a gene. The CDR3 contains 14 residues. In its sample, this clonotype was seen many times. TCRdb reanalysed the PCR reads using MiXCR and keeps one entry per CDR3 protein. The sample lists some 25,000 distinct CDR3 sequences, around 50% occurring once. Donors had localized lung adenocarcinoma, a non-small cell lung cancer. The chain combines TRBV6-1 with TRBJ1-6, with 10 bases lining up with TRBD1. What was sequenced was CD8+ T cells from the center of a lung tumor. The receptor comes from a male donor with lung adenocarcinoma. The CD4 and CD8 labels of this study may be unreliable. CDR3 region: CASSERTGGGPLHF. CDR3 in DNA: TGTGCCAGCAGTGAAAGGACAGGGGGGGGACCCCTCCACTTT.